This T cell receptor (beta chain) was observed in a study of vaccination and CD4 T cells after COVID-19. At the level of the study: The stimulus for the cells was overlapping spike peptides derived from SARS-CoV-2, HCoV-NL63, HCoV-OC43 and HCoV-229E.

Treatment here: roughly 11-day PBMC culture with coronavirus spike peptide pools or control peptides (ViraFEST assay). Gathered ahead of the COVID-19 pandemic (2011-2018) were the CD4+ T cells of the unexposed donor. Per well, approximately 2.1 million PBMCs were cultured in the presence of approximately 9.4 IU/ml IL-2 and approximately 10 ug/ml peptide pools. Where cell yield allowed, unexposed-donor CD4+ T cells were probed with SARS-CoV-2 S/N and four cold-coronavirus spikes. CDR1 and CDR2 from the germline V gene are MNHEY and SVGEGT. V lost 2 bases to trimming and J lost 4 bases, with 17 bases between them. The CDR3 has 16 amino acids. Cultured CD4+ T cell DNA was sequenced using the Oncomine TCR Beta short-read assay. Scientists extracted genomic DNA from CD4+ T cells grown in culture. TCRdb reanalysed the PCR reads using MiXCR and keeps one entry per CDR3 protein. Among about 10,000 distinct CDR3 sequences listed, around 32% were seen once.

Comments on this clonotype: What it binds is not known.

The TCR was taken from a human donor in good health. The sequenced sample consisted of CD4+ T cells from blood, cultured in vitro. This chain connects TRBV6-2 or TRBV6-3 to TRBJ1-2; TRBD1 might be the D (6 bases). CDR3 DNA: TGTGCCAGCAGTTACGAAGTCGGGGGGCGCCGCTATGGCTACACCTTC. This encodes CASSYEVGGRRYGYTF.